This TCR beta chain is from a study of CD8 T cells in ankylosing spondylitis. The study's findings and limits: In ankylosing spondylitis patients, matched synovial fluid reportedly showed significant enrichment of disease-linked clones.

TCRdb ran MiXCR on the 5' RACE reads and lists one entry per CDR3 protein. The sample yields some 340,000 distinct CDR3 sequences, approximately 14% seen once. This clonotype has a handful of counts. Antigen specificity is unknown. V was clipped by 2 bases and J by 4 bases, with 11 bases between them. CDR3 length equals 14 residues. The clonotype was recovered from a male donor with ankylosing spondylitis or in good health (not recorded which). Sequencing was carried out using blood, either unsorted or a sorted T cell fraction (not recorded which). V is TRBV12-3 or TRBV12-4 and J is TRBJ1-2; perhaps TRBD1 as D (5 bases). CDR3 bases: TGTGCCAGCAGTTTATCCCTTGACAGCTATGGCTACACCTTC. Protein product: CASSLSLDSYGYTF.